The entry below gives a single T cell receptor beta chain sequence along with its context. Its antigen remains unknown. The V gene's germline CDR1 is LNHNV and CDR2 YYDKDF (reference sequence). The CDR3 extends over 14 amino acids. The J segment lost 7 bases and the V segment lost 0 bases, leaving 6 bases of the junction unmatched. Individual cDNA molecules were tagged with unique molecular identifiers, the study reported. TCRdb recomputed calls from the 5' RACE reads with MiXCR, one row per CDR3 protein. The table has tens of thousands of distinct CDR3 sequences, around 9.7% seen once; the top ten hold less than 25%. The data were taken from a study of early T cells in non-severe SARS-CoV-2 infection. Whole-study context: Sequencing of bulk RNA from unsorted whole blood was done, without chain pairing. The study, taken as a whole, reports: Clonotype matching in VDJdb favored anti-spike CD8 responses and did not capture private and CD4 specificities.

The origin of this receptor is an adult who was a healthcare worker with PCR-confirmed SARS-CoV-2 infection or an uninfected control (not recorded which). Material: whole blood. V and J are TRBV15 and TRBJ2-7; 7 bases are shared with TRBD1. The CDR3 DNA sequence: TGTGCCACCAGCAGAGATCCAAAGGGGGCTGAGCAGTACTTC. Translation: CATSRDPKGAEQYF. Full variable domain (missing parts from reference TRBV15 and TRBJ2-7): DAMVIQNPRYQVTQFGKPVTLSCSQTLNHNVMYWYQQKSSQAPKLLFHYYDKDFNNEADTPDNFQSRRPNTSFCFLDIRSPGLGDTAMYLCATSRDPKGAEQYFGPGTRLTVT.